These T cell receptor beta chains were read from a single sample in a study of T cells after yellow fever vaccination. TCRdb re-called the 5' RACE reads with MiXCR, one entry per CDR3 protein. The sample lists around 530,000 distinct CDR3 sequences; approximately 16% were seen once. Sequencing used PBMCs, obtained 5 days after the first yellow fever vaccination. Source of these receptors: a man between 18 and 29 years old who received the YFV17D yellow fever vaccine. Each CDR3 is given with its conserved first and last residue. Each record gives: D gene, J gene, V gene, clone size, CDR3 DNA, CDR3 protein. D genes are given only for firm matches. Where a row states a size, it is once, few, many or the class of an expanded clone; other rows omit it.

TRBD1,TRBJ1-1,TRBV4-3,few,TGCGCCAGCACCCAAGACCCCCAGGGGGCAACTGAAGCTTTCTTT,CASTQDPQGATEAFF
TRBD1,TRBJ2-7,TRBV25-1,-,TGTGCCAGCAGGGGGACAGGGAGGCGCTACGAGCAGTACTTC,CASRGTGRRYEQYF
-,TRBJ2-7,TRBV12-3/TRBV12-4,few,TGTGCCAGCAGTTTCGTCAACTTGATCTCCTACGAGCAGTACTTC,CASSFVNLISYEQYF
TRBD1,TRBJ2-3,TRBV6-5,-,TGTGCCAGCAGTTACTATACCGGGACAGGGTATACAGATACGCAGTATTTT,CASSYYTGTGYTDTQYF
TRBD1,TRBJ1-6,TRBV20-1,-,TGCAGTGCTAGGGATCGGGGGACAGGTGATTCACCCCTCCACTTT,CSARDRGTGDSPLHF
-,TRBJ2-2,TRBV20-1,once,TGCAGTGCTAGAGTGGAACCGAACACCGGGGAGCTGTTTTTT,CSARVEPNTGELFF
-,TRBJ1-6,TRBV7-8,-,TGTGCCAGCAGCTTAACCCCCTATTCACCCCTCCACTTT,CASSLTPYSPLHF
TRBD2,TRBJ2-3,TRBV20-1,few,TGCAGTGCTAGAGAGCTAGCGGGGGTCGGAGATACGCAGTATTTT,CSARELAGVGDTQYF
TRBD1,TRBJ2-6,TRBV5-1,-,TGCGCCAGCAGCAAGGGACAGCTAACTGGGGCCAACGTCCTGACTTTC,CASSKGQLTGANVLTF
-,TRBJ2-7,TRBV4-2,-,TGTGCCAGCAGCCAGGCCTACCGTCTAGCTGTACCTTACGAGCAGTACTTC,CASSQAYRLAVPYEQYF
-,TRBJ1-6,TRBV15,-,TGTGCCACCAGCAGCAGGGCGACTGATAATTCACCCCTCCACTTT,CATSSRATDNSPLHF
-,TRBJ2-4,TRBV4-1,few,TGCGCCAGCAGCCAAGAATGGAATAAGGTGGTCAAAAACATTCAGTACTTC,CASSQEWNKVVKNIQYF
TRBD1,TRBJ2-7,TRBV5-1,few,TGCGCCAGCAGCTTCCTAGCTGCAATAACCACTGGGACAGTCAGCTACGAGCAGTACTTC,CASSFLAAITTGTVSYEQYF
-,TRBJ1-2,TRBV24-1,few,TGTGCCACCAGTGAAGGACAGAGTCGTGGCTACACCTTC,CATSEGQSRGYTF
TRBD1,TRBJ1-6,TRBV6-5,many,TGTGCCAGCAGCCGGAGGGGGACAGGGGGTTCACCCCTCCACTTT,CASSRRGTGGSPLHF
-,TRBJ2-5,TRBV6-1,few,TGTGCCAGCACCCCAGACTGGGGGTCCCGGGAGACCCAGTACTTC,CASTPDWGSRETQYF
-,TRBJ1-1,TRBV6-1,-,TGTGCCAGCAGTGAAACCCCTACTGAAGCTTTCTTT,CASSETPTEAFF
TRBD1,TRBJ2-1,TRBV5-1,few,TGCGCCAGCGGAGGACAGGGCAGGAATGAGCAGTTCTTC,CASGGQGRNEQFF
TRBD2,TRBJ2-1,TRBV29-1,-,TGCAGCGTTGAGGGACTAGCGGGGGTCGATGAGCAGTTCTTC,CSVEGLAGVDEQFF
-,TRBJ1-5,TRBV19,-,TGTGCCAGTAGTATTCGGGATTTGGGTAGCAATCAGCCCCAGCATTTT,CASSIRDLGSNQPQHF
-,TRBJ2-3,TRBV6-5,few,TGTGCCAGCAGTTACTCCCCTCACAGGGTTACAGATACGCAGTATTTT,CASSYSPHRVTDTQYF
-,TRBJ2-5,TRBV28,-,TGTGCCAGCAGTCCCCTCGTGCCGGGGCGGCGGGGAGAGACCCAGTACTTC,CASSPLVPGRRGETQYF
TRBD2,TRBJ2-2,TRBV6-5,-,TGTGCCAGCAGTTACGAGTTAGCTAGCGGGGGCGACACCGGGGAGCTGTTTTTT,CASSYELASGGDTGELFF
-,TRBJ2-5,TRBV7-9,-,TGTGCCAGCAGCTTTATCGGACAAACGTTCCAAGAGACCCAGTACTTC,CASSFIGQTFQETQYF
-,TRBJ2-5,TRBV2,few,TGTGCCAGCATGCGGGAAGAGACCCAGTACTTC,CASMREETQYF
-,TRBJ2-7,TRBV7-2,-,TGTGCCAGCAGCCCTCTGGCGGGGCCGAACGAGCAGTACTTC,CASSPLAGPNEQYF